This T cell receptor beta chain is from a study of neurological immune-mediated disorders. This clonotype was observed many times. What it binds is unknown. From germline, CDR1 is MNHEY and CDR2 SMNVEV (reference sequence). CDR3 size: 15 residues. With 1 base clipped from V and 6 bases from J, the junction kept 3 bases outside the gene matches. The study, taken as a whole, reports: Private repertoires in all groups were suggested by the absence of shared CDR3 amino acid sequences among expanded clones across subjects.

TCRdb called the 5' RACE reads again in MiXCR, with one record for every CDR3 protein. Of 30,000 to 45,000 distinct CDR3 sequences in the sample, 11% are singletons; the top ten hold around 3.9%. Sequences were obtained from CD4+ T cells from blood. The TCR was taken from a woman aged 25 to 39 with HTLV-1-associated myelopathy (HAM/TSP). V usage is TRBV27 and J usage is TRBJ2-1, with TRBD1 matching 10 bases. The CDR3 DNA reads TGTGCCAGCAGTTTATGGGACAGGGGAATCAATGAGCAGTTCTTC. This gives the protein CASSLWDRGINEQFF.